This T cell receptor (beta chain) was found in a study of blood T cells in healthy people across ages (dated by TCRdb to between 2014 and 2016). Regarding the research as a whole: Template switching captured roughly one uniquely barcoded TCR beta cDNA molecule per two T cells in model experiments. The study measured age-related changes in TCR beta repertoire diversity using deep sequencing normalized with unique cDNA molecular identifiers. The donors were split into four age groups: young (average 16 years), middle-aged (39), aged (over 55) and long-lived (approximately 80). To avoid experimental bias, donors of different ages were spread randomly across the sequencing lanes. Using the same blood draw, the study looked at two additional independent replicas of 1 million unique cDNA reads for two donors, one aged 18 to 29 and the other aged 80 or older. The paper as a whole reports these results and caveats: Observed TCR beta diversity correlated strongly with the percentage of naive T cells measured by flow cytometry. Compared with the aged group, the long-lived group had more naive CD4+ T cells, fewer expanded clones and increased TCR diversity, suggesting age selection. Bulk unsorted PBMC profiling prevented conclusive comparison of naive and antigen-experienced compartments. Because the CMV infection status of the donors was unknown, age-related changes in expanded clonotypes may potentially have been confounded. Estimates of total diversity from one million sequenced T cells were regarded as lower bounds and underestimates. As age increased, observed TCR beta diversity per million T cells dropped in a roughly linear way, and a significant reduction was already evident by age 40.

The CDR3 sequence holds 12 residues, the cysteine and phenylalanine included. CDR3 DNA only is kept here, 36 bases in frame from base 1. CDR1 PRHDT and CDR2 FYEKMQ were looked up in the germline V gene (reference sequence). Cut back by 4 bases and 3 bases, the V and J ends lie 6 bases apart. Library preparation employed 5' RACE. A second about 7 to 11 cycle PCR used a sample-barcoded 5' primer and a J-beta primer mix. A unique molecular identifier was introduced onto each TCR beta cDNA molecule by a template-switch 5' adaptor carrying 12 random nucleotides. Each sample yielded at least 2.5 million CDR3-containing paired-end reads. First-strand cDNA synthesis was performed from all RNA using the Mint cDNA synthesis kit, with priming by a TRBC-specific oligonucleotide. After uracil-DNA glycosylase treatment, a first 18-cycle PCR used universal primers M1SS and BC2_uni_R on all cDNA. On the study's bioinformatics: Normalization of each sample was performed by random selection of 1 million high-quality reads, each carrying a distinct molecular identifier. Instead of being binned into consensus sequences, reads with shared molecular identifiers were discarded. MiTCR, set to a Q25 quality threshold and the strictest error-elimination algorithm, was used for CDR3 identification, clonotype clustering and error correction. Lower-bound total TCR beta diversity was estimated with a nonparametric unseen species model using Euler transformation. TCRdb reanalyzed the raw reads on its own, using fastp at Q25 for trimming and MiXCR for clone calling, and kept in-frame beta chains. A single entry per CDR3 protein holds the most common genes and DNA from its merged rows. TCRdb's processing, not the authors', yielded these V and J calls. This sample gives 1.8 million or so distinct CDR3 sequences in total; around 42% of them show up just once. 20% to 25% of the sample lies in the top ten.

This clonotype appeared a few times. No cognate antigen has been identified for it. There are no base qualities to consult, and no much larger clone falls within one base. The donors were roughly 40 Caucasian individuals from Russia, aged roughly 6 to 100 years, who were systemically healthy. Each donor gave approximately 9.3 milliliters of peripheral blood, collected into EDTA-treated Vacutainer tubes. Ficoll-Paque density-gradient centrifugation was used to isolate PBMCs, with at least 6.5 million per sample. Total RNA was extracted from PBMCs with Trizol reagent, with at least 6 micrograms obtained per sample. The percentages of naive CD45RAhigh/CD27high T cells were determined by flow cytometry on a PBMC aliquot from every donor.

This receptor was identified in a human donor in good health. The chain was built from TRBV13 and TRBJ1-1; there is no confident call for the D gene. Sequenced: blood. The CDR3 region has the sequence CASSYDDTEAFF. DNA sequence: TGTGCCAGCAGCTACGACGACACTGAAGCTTTCTTT.